The clone carrying this TCR beta chain was seen a single time. Its antigen is as yet unknown. The data belong to a study of shared clonotypes between healthy human individuals. Whole-study findings and limits: Clonotype sharing across donors was expected to vary with sequencing depth. All-four-donor shared clonotypes had higher generation probabilities than non-shared clonotypes did.

Germline assignment: CDR1 SGHNT and CDR2 YYREEE (reference sequence). With 4 bases removed from V and 0 bases from J, the gap between germline ends came to 14 bases. This CDR3 region has 16 residues. Generated by immunoSEQ multiplex PCR, the TCRdb table keeps only in-frame clones and is missing some. The sample has about a million clones, 65% to 80% seen once. Memory CD4+ cells were the fraction left after CD45RA+ naive selection. This sequence originates from a young man in good health. The chain links TRBV5-4 to TRBJ2-1; D is unresolved. The specimen was memory CD4+ T cells sorted from blood. Subset reported: CD45RA-negative fraction. The CDR3 DNA follows: TGTGCCAGCAGCCCCCAGAGACAAAGCTCCTACAATGAGCAGTTCTTC. As protein: CASSPQRQSSYNEQFF.